This T cell receptor beta chain was sequenced in a study of blood T cell repertoires in COVID-19. About the study: The analysed material was cDNA or gDNA that came from T cells, B-cell-depleted T cells, or PBMCs.

In the original processing: It was from reference gene primer amplification that nucleated cell counts were estimated. Sequencing used immunoSEQ multiplex PCR; TCRdb keeps in-frame clones, though not all of them. For V, J and clone size, that table is used; D and trimming come from the DNA. The data contain 200,000 to 250,000 clones, over 75% of them singletons. This sequence was found in a woman aged 55-69 years who had recovered from COVID-19. The material sequenced was PBMCs or T cells enriched from blood (not recorded which).

The chain's CDR3 is CASSWTGNSYEQYF. The CDR3 coding sequence is TGTGCCAGCAGCTGGACAGGGAACTCCTACGAGCAGTACTTC. The J gene is TRBJ2-7, the V gene TRBV7-8; 8 bases map to TRBD1. Trimming at V came to 4 bases and at J to 0 bases, leaving 2 bases not matched to a gene. CDR3 size: 14 residues. CDR1 and CDR2 (germline): SGHVS, FQNEAQ. The full variable domain, its missing parts supplied by reference TRBV7-8 and TRBJ2-7, is GAGVSQSPRYKVAKRGQDVALRCDPISGHVSLFWYQQALGQGPEFLTYFQNEAQLDKSGLPSDRFFAERPEGSVSTLKIQRTQQEDSAVYLCASSWTGNSYEQYFGPGTRLTVT.